This T cell receptor (beta chain) is from a study of shared clonotypes between healthy human individuals. Turning to the study itself: Per donor, CD8 memory used one plate, CD8 naive used two, CD4 memory used three and CD4 naive used three. Findings and limits, study-wide: Expectations were that clonotype sharing among donors would be affected by sequencing depth. Unshared clonotypes carried lower generation probabilities than those common to all four donors.

V dropped 4 bases and J dropped 4 bases, with 8 bases sitting between them. The CDR3 sequence is 12 residues long. Germline V gene sequence: CDR1 KGHSH, CDR2 LQKENI. Measured with immunoSEQ multiplex PCR; TCRdb has only the in-frame clones, and not every one. The table records about 1.5 million clones, approximately 98% of them present only once. This clone came up once. As yet, its antigen is unknown. Other DNA sequences of this sample code for an identical CDR3. This sequence was found in a man aged 25 to 40 in good health. Material for sequencing was naive CD4+ T cells sorted from blood. As for subset: CD45RA+ positively selected. J is TRBJ2-7 and V is TRBV18, with D maybe TRBD1 (6 bases). The CDR3 coding sequence is TGTGCCAGCTCACTGAGGGGGTACGAGCAGTACTTC. It is translated as CASSLRGYEQYF. The whole variable domain, filled in from reference TRBV18 and TRBJ2-7, reads NAGVMQNPRHLVRRRGQEARLRCSPMKGHSHVYWYRQLPEEGLKFMVYLQKENIIDESGMPKERFSAEFPKEGPSILRIQQVVRGDSAAYFCASSLRGYEQYFGPGTRLTVT.